These 23 T cell receptor beta chains were sequenced from one sample in a study of identical twins. Each CDR3 protein gets one entry after TCRdb re-called the 5' RACE reads with MiXCR. The sample includes hundreds of thousands of distinct CDR3 sequences, about 20% of them seen just once. This sample also appeared in a second study, on T cells expressing NK-cell markers.

The sample consisted of PBMCs. These receptors all stem from a woman younger than 35 in good health.

In its sample, this clonotype was seen a few times. The rearrangement links TRBV3-1 to TRBJ2-3, with D possibly called TRBD1 or TRBD2 (6 bases each). The V end lost 2 bases, the J end lost 4 bases, and 7 bases lay between the germline ends. This CDR3 region has 13 residues. The germline gives CDR1 LGHDT, CDR2 YNNKEL (reference sequence). The CDR3 is CASSQRGPDTQYF. The DNA of the CDR3 is TGTGCCAGCAGCCAACGGGGGCCAGATACGCAGTATTTT.

This clonotype has a handful of counts. The V and J genes are TRBV3-1 and TRBJ2-7; D is unclear. The CDR3 is 13 amino acids. Trimming took off 7 bases at V and 3 bases at J, with 13 bases between the two ends. Germline CDR1 reads LGHDT; CDR2 reads YNNKEL (reference sequence). The CDR3 bases are TGTGCCAGCATGGGCCAGCCCGACTACGAGCAGTACTTC. This gives the protein CASMGQPDYEQYF.

The V gene is TRBV7-2, the J gene TRBJ2-5, with D possibly called TRBD1 or TRBD2 (5 bases each). V was cut by 5 bases and J by 5 bases, with 12 bases left in between. This CDR3 is 13 amino acids long. Germline V gene data show CDR1 as SGHTA and CDR2 as FQGNSA. The CDR3 DNA follows: TGTGCCAGCAGCCAGAGGGGCGCGGAGACCCAGTACTTC. Protein product: CASSQRGAETQYF.

The V gene is TRBV12-3 or TRBV12-4, the J gene TRBJ2-2; D could derive from TRBD1 or TRBD2 (5 bases each). The CDR3 is made up of 14 amino acids. Trimming pared 5 bases from V and 5 bases from J, leaving 12 bases between. As DNA, the CDR3 is TGTGCCAGCAGTGGGGGTTCGGGTACCGGGGAGCTGTTTTTT. This codes for CASSGGSGTGELFF.

The chain has TRBV6-2 or TRBV6-3 and TRBJ2-7; 7 bases map to TRBD2. Germline CDR1 and CDR2: MNHEY and SVGEGT. V trimming: 8 bases; J trimming: 3 bases; junction bases outside the gene matches: 10. The CDR3 sequence is 14 residues long. CDR3 region: CASQSGAWDYEQYF. As DNA, the CDR3 is TGTGCCAGCCAAAGCGGGGCATGGGACTACGAGCAGTACTTC.

The V call is TRBV6-1, the J call TRBJ2-3; 14 bases fit TRBD2. Germline V gene data show CDR1 as MNHNS and CDR2 as SASEGT. Trimming took 7 bases from V and 5 from J; bases not matched to a gene: 14. There are 18 residues in the CDR3. CDR3 nucleotide sequence: TGTGCCAGCACTCGGGCGGGACTAGCGGGGGCGCGGTTAGATACGCAGTATTTT. Translated: CASTRAGLAGARLDTQYF.

The chain carries TRBV12-3 or TRBV12-4 and TRBJ2-2; 7 bases are shared with TRBD1. The V gene end was trimmed by 3 bases and the J gene end by 5 bases; junction bases not matched to a gene: 12. This CDR3 is 17 amino acids long. The CDR3 coding sequence is TGTGCCAGCAGTTTTAGGGCAGGGGGTTCCCTTACCGGGGAGCTGTTTTTT. Translating gives CASSFRAGGSLTGELFF.

A few counts support this clonotype. The chain has TRBV7-2 and TRBJ2-3; D gene ambiguous. There are 15 residues in the CDR3. V dropped 5 bases and J dropped 4 bases, with 16 bases sitting between them. The germline gives CDR1 SGHTA, CDR2 FQGNSA. The CDR3 DNA reads TGTGCCAGCAGCCAGAGACTCCCTGGAGCAGATACGCAGTATTTT. Its protein is CASSQRLPGADTQYF.

J is TRBJ2-7 and V is TRBV5-4; 9 bases line up with TRBD2. The CDR3 totals 13 residues. Trimming cost V 4 bases and J 7 bases; bases outside gene matches: 6. CDR1 is SGHNT, CDR2 YYREEE, per germline (reference sequence). For the CDR3, the DNA is TGTGCCAGCAGCGCTGGGACTAGCTGGGAGCAGTACTTC. Its translation: CASSAGTSWEQYF.

This clonotype turned up a few times. The chain uses TRBV7-9 and TRBJ2-2; TRBD2 matches 14 bases. The CDR3 sequence is 13 residues long. From germline, CDR1 is SEHNR and CDR2 FQNEAQ (reference sequence). Germline trimming cut 6 bases from V and 12 bases from J; bases unmatched to any gene: 3. In DNA form, the CDR3 reads TGTGCCAGCAGGGGACTAGCGGGAGATAAGCTGTTTTTT. Residues: CASRGLAGDKLFF.

This clonotype was picked up many times. The V and J genes are TRBV6-5 and TRBJ2-3; 8 bases map to TRBD2. V was pared by 2 bases and J by 0 bases, with 4 bases of the junction left unmatched. The CDR3 has 16 residues. CDR1 is MNHEY, CDR2 SVGAGI, per germline. CDR3 residues: CASSYGGLVSTDTQYF. The CDR3 DNA reads TGTGCCAGCAGTTACGGGGGACTAGTCAGCACAGATACGCAGTATTTT.

This clonotype was counted a single time. The chain carries TRBV20-1 and TRBJ2-4, with D possibly being TRBD2 (7 bases). Germline assignment: CDR1 DFQATT and CDR2 SNEGSKA (reference sequence). CDR3 length equals 14 residues. Trimming pared 6 bases from V and 2 bases from J, leaving 14 bases between. The CDR3 is CSARGGGSKNIQYF. The DNA for the CDR3 is TGCAGTGCCCGAGGCGGGGGCTCCAAAAACATTCAGTACTTC.

The V and J genes are TRBV7-9 and TRBJ2-2; 9 nucleotides align to TRBD2. J was trimmed by 0 bases and V by 7 bases; bases with no gene match: 3. The length of the CDR3 is 15 residues. Germline V gene data show CDR1 as SEHNR and CDR2 as FQNEAQ (reference sequence). CDR3 DNA: TGTGCCAGCACCATAGCGGGGGCGAACACCGGGGAGCTGTTTTTT. Translation gives CASTIAGANTGELFF.

This clonotype has only a few counts. This chain joins TRBV12-3 or TRBV12-4 and TRBJ2-2; D possibly corresponds to TRBD2 (6 bases). With 2 bases removed from V and 13 bases from J, the gap between germline ends came to 11 bases. The CDR3 has 12 residues. For the CDR3, the DNA is TGTGCCAGCAGTTTATTGGGGGGAAGGCTGTTTTTT. As protein: CASSLLGGRLFF.

The chain uses TRBV7-4 and TRBJ2-5; possible D gene TRBD1, 5 bases. V was clipped by 5 bases and J by 3 bases, with 16 bases between them. CDR3 length equals 15 residues. In germline, CDR1 is SGHVT, CDR2 SQSDAQ. CDR3 loop: CASSHPPGLKETQYF. The DNA of the CDR3 is TGTGCCAGCAGCCATCCCCCAGGGCTAAAAGAGACCCAGTACTTC. The full variable domain, with the rest looked up from reference TRBV7-4 and TRBJ2-5, is GAGVSQSPRYKVAKRGRDVALRCDSISGHVTLYWYRQTLGQGSEVLTYSQSDAQRDKSGRPSGRFSAERPERSVSTLKIQRTEQGDSAVYLCASSHPPGLKETQYFGPGTRLLVL.

With regard to this clonotype: Germline and junction disagree at one end, which may indicate a read error. The chain couples TRBV12-3 or TRBV12-4 to TRBJ2-5; 11 nucleotides match TRBD2. The CDR3 has 14 amino acids. The CDR3 spells CASSIAGGPETQYF. The CDR3 DNA is TGTGCCAGCAGTATAGCGGGAGGGCCGGAGACCCAGTACTTC.

V usage is TRBV11-2 and J usage is TRBJ1-2; 9 bases fit TRBD1. Losses at the gene ends were 4 bases for V and 6 bases for J; bases not matched to a gene: 9. The CDR3 sequence is 15 residues long. Germline V lookup: CDR1 SGHAT, CDR2 FQNNGV. This chain's CDR3 is CASSSYGTGINGYTF. The CDR3 region has the DNA TGTGCCAGCAGCTCGTACGGGACAGGGATCAATGGCTACACCTTC. Using reference TRBV11-2 and TRBJ1-2 for the parts outside the CDR3, the full variable domain is EAGVAQSPRYKIIEKRQSVAFWCNPISGHATLYWYQQILGQGPKLLIQFQNNGVVDDSQLPKDRFSAERLKGVDSTLKIQPAKLEDSAVYLCASSSYGTGINGYTFGSGTRLTVV.

The V gene is TRBV29-1, the J gene TRBJ2-7; unclear D gene. Germline loops: CDR1 SQVTM, CDR2 ANQGSEA. V lost 0 bases to trimming and J lost 2 bases, with 8 bases between them. The length of the CDR3 is 13 residues. Written as DNA, the CDR3 is TGCAGCGTTGAAGATGTTACAGCCTACGAGCAGTACTTC. Translating gives CSVEDVTAYEQYF.

The V gene is TRBV5-6, the J gene TRBJ2-7, with D hard to call. The germline V and J ends were trimmed by 7 bases and 0 bases, with 14 bases remaining between them. In germline, CDR1 is SGHDT, CDR2 YYEEEE. The CDR3 has 14 amino acids. The DNA of the CDR3 is TGTGCCAGCCGACACGGGCTTTTCTCCTACGAGCAGTACTTC. Translation gives CASRHGLFSYEQYF.

This chain joins TRBV20-1 and TRBJ2-7, with D tentatively TRBD1 (5 bases). Germline CDR1 DFQATT, CDR2 SNEGSKA (reference sequence). V lost 5 bases and J lost 12, with 17 bases in between. There are 11 residues in the CDR3. The DNA of the CDR3 is TGCAGTGCTCGGTGGGGCCTAGAACTGTACTTC. Translated: CSARWGLELYF.

This sequence joins TRBV5-1 and TRBJ1-4; TRBD1 matches 7 bases. There are 14 residues in the CDR3. The junction had 8 bases not matched to a gene; V was cut back by 4 bases and J by 8 bases. Germline V gene sequence: CDR1 SGHRS, CDR2 YFSETQ. For the CDR3, the DNA is TGCGCCAGCAGCATACAGGGGAGCAACGAAAAACTGTTTTTT. This codes for CASSIQGSNEKLFF.

V is TRBV7-2 and J is TRBJ1-1; TRBD1 matches 8 bases. V lost 5 bases, J lost 13 bases, and 9 bases stayed unmatched. Germline lookup yields CDR1 SGHTA and CDR2 FQGNSA. The CDR3 is made up of 12 amino acids. The DNA for the CDR3 is TGTGCCAGCAGCACCCCGGACAGGGAATTTTTCTTT. It yields the protein CASSTPDREFFF. The full variable domain, in which reference TRBV7-2 and TRBJ1-1 provide the parts outside the CDR3, is GAGVSQSPSNKVTEKGKDVELRCDPISGHTALYWYRQSLGQGLEFLIYFQGNSAPDKSGLPSDRFSAERTGGSVSTLTIQRTQQEDSAVYLCASSTPDREFFFGQGTRLTVV.

This clonotype was seen once. This chain uses TRBV7-6 with TRBJ2-1; D is undetermined. The ends were cut back, 2 bases at V and 8 bases at J, with 13 bases in the middle. CDR3 length: 14 residues. Germline CDR1 is SGHVS and CDR2 is FNYEAQ. CDR3 sequence reads: CASSLYRQSDEQFF. The CDR3 bases are TGTGCCAGCAGCTTATATCGGCAGTCGGATGAGCAGTTCTTC.